A selection of T cell receptor beta chains follows, all from one sample in a study of shared clonotypes between healthy human individuals. The method was immunoSEQ multiplex PCR; TCRdb's version includes in-frame clones alone and lacks a portion of them. The sample has 470,000 or so clones, 70% to 80% seen once. What was sequenced was PBMCs. These receptors came from a woman aged 40 to 49 in good health. Some clones in this sample may be carry-over from other donors' samples. Each CDR3 is given with its conserved first and last residue. D genes are given only for firm matches. Some rows have no size entry. The others give once, few or many, or a class for an expanded clone.

size,V,J,D,DNA,CDR3
-,TRBV19,TRBJ2-3,-,TGTGCCAGTAGTCGTGGACCGACAAGGGATAAGGATACGCAGTATTTT,CASSRGPTRDKDTQYF
-,TRBV9,TRBJ2-2,TRBD1,TGTGCCAGCAGCGTAGGGACAGGGGTCACCGGGGAGCTGTTTTTT,CASSVGTGVTGELFF
once,TRBV5-5,TRBJ2-1,TRBD2,TGTGCCAGCAGCTCAGTCCTAGCGGGAGTTGAGCAGTTCTTC,CASSSVLAGVEQFF
-,TRBV5-1,TRBJ2-1,-,TGCGCCAGCAGCTTGACAGGGGGGGATGAGCAGTTCTTC,CASSLTGGDEQFF
-,TRBV19,TRBJ1-2,-,TGTGCCAGTAGGGCGGGTCTGTATGGCTACACCTTC,CASRAGLYGYTF
-,TRBV27,TRBJ2-2,-,TGTGCCAGCAGCTCGACAAATACGAACACCGGGGAGCTGTTTTTT,CASSSTNTNTGELFF
-,TRBV2,TRBJ1-3,-,TGTGCCAGCAGTGCCGGGAGCTCTGGAAACACCATATATTTT,CASSAGSSGNTIYF
-,TRBV28,TRBJ2-7,-,TGTGCCAGCAGTTTAGCGGCGGTGGGGGAGCAGTACTTC,CASSLAAVGEQYF
-,TRBV15,TRBJ2-1,-,TGTGCCACCAGCAAGGGCCGGGATGAGCAGTTCTTC,CATSKGRDEQFF
-,TRBV7-3,TRBJ2-7,-,TGTGCCAGCAGCTTAGCCCGCGGGGATTCCTACGAGCAGTACTTC,CASSLARGDSYEQYF
-,TRBV11-1,TRBJ2-3,TRBD1,TGTGCCAGCGGAACTCGGACAGGGGGCGCGGATACGCAGTATTTT,CASGTRTGGADTQYF
-,TRBV20-1,TRBJ1-1,-,TGCAGTGAGGCGGGGGATACTGAAGCTTTCTTT,CSEAGDTEAFF
-,TRBV28,TRBJ1-4,-,TGTGCCAGCAGACCCGGGGGGCAGGTTGAAAAACTGTTTTTT,CASRPGGQVEKLFF
-,TRBV28,TRBJ2-7,TRBD2,TGTGCCAGCAGTTTAGGGGGACTAGGGGCCTACGAGCAGTACTTC,CASSLGGLGAYEQYF
-,TRBV5-6,TRBJ2-1,TRBD2,TGTGCCAGTGGGGCGGGAGGGCCGATATCTGAGCAGTTCTTC,CASGAGGPISEQFF
once,TRBV9,TRBJ2-7,TRBD1,TGTGCCAGCACGCGGGGACAGGACTCCTACGAGCAGTACTTC,CASTRGQDSYEQYF
-,TRBV5-1,TRBJ2-2,TRBD1,TGCGCCAGCAGCTGGACAGGGAACACCGGGGAGCTGTTTTTT,CASSWTGNTGELFF
-,TRBV2,TRBJ2-3,TRBD2,TGTGCCAGCATGGGACTAGCGGGAGTCCCAGATACGCAGTATTTT,CASMGLAGVPDTQYF
-,TRBV7-8,TRBJ2-7,-,TGTGCCAGCAGCTTAGGGGGGGCTCCCTCCTACGAGCAGTACTTC,CASSLGGAPSYEQYF
few,TRBV4-3,TRBJ2-3,-,TGCGCCAGCAGCCAAGCTAGTATGGATACGCAGTATTTT,CASSQASMDTQYF
few,TRBV6-1,TRBJ2-4,-,TGTGCCAGCAGTGGCATAGGGCTAGCCAAAAACATTCAGTACTTC,CASSGIGLAKNIQYF
-,TRBV9,TRBJ2-1,TRBD2,TGTGCCAGCAGCGTAGCCCGCGGGGGGGCTAGCGGAAACAATGAGCAGTTCTTC,CASSVARGGASGNNEQFF
-,TRBV21-1,TRBJ2-1,-,TGTGCCAGCAGAAATCGGTCCTACAATGAGCAGTTCTTC,CASRNRSYNEQFF
-,TRBV5-1,TRBJ2-7,TRBD2,TGCGCCAGCAGCGACACTAGCGGTTATTCCTACGAGCAGTACTTC,CASSDTSGYSYEQYF
-,TRBV29-1,TRBJ2-7,-,TGCAGCGTGTTGGTGGGACGAAGCTCCTACGAGCAGTACTTC,CSVLVGRSSYEQYF
-,TRBV10-2,TRBJ1-5,TRBD1,TGCGCCACCTCGACAGGGGGAGATCAGCCCCAGCATTTT,CATSTGGDQPQHF
-,TRBV5-6,TRBJ2-5,TRBD2,TGTGCCAGCAGCAAACTAGCGGGAGGAGGGAAGACCCAGTACTTC,CASSKLAGGGKTQYF
once,TRBV2,TRBJ1-5,-,TGTGCCAGCAGTGGGGACTTTAGCAATCAGCCCCAGCATTTT,CASSGDFSNQPQHF
few,TRBV15,TRBJ2-5,TRBD1,TGTGCCACCAGCTCCCAGCCGGGACAGCAAGAGACCCAGTACTTC,CATSSQPGQQETQYF
-,TRBV6-5,TRBJ2-3,-,TGTGCCAGCAGTTACCAAACCACTTCGAGGGGAGATACGCAGTATTTT,CASSYQTTSRGDTQYF
-,TRBV5-1,TRBJ2-7,TRBD2,TGCGCCAGCAGCTTGGATCTACTAGCGGGATCTACCTCCTACGAGCAGTACTTC,CASSLDLLAGSTSYEQYF
-,TRBV5-4,TRBJ2-3,-,TGTGCCAGCAGCTTGAGGAGGGCAGCGAAGCTCACAGATACGCAGTATTTT,CASSLRRAAKLTDTQYF
-,TRBV28,TRBJ2-1,TRBD2,TGTGCCAGCAGTTTCGGCGGGAGTAGCCACAATGAGCAGTTCTTC,CASSFGGSSHNEQFF
-,TRBV7-7,TRBJ2-7,-,TGTGCTAGCAGCGCAACTCCGGGTCTCGAGCAGTACTTC,CASSATPGLEQYF
-,TRBV28,TRBJ2-2,-,TGTGCCAGCAGTTTGGTTACCGGGGAGCTGTTTTTT,CASSLVTGELFF
-,TRBV6-5,TRBJ2-4,-,TGTGCCAGCAAGGGGTTAGCCAAAAACATTCAGTACTTC,CASKGLAKNIQYF
few,TRBV7-3,TRBJ2-1,-,TGTGCCAGCAGCCAGGGAGCAGAAGACAATGAGCAGTTCTTC,CASSQGAEDNEQFF
-,TRBV28,TRBJ2-2,-,TGTGCCAGCAGCTCCGGGACAAGGACCGGGGAGCTGTTTTTT,CASSSGTRTGELFF
-,TRBV29-1,TRBJ1-1,TRBD1,TGCAGCGTTGGGGGTCCAGGGGGGAACACTGAAGCTTTCTTT,CSVGGPGGNTEAFF